This T cell receptor (beta chain) was identified in a study of blood T cell repertoires in COVID-19. Study-level information: T cells, B-cell-depleted T cells, or PBMCs provided the cDNA or gDNA that served as material.

Under the authors' procedure: Amplifying reference gene primers gave estimates of nucleated cell counts. TCRdb keeps only in-frame clones here, not all; method: immunoSEQ multiplex PCR. V and J calls and clone size come straight from that table; D and trimming were deduced from the DNA. There are hundreds of thousands of clones in the sample; about 90% occur only once, and around 3% lies in the top ten. The sample holds many counts of this clone. This CDR3 is also generated by other DNA sequences in the sample. The CDR3 is 12 residues long. Germline V gene lookup returns CDR1 SNHLY and CDR2 FYNNEI. Losses at the gene ends were 6 bases for V and 3 bases for J; bases not matched to a gene: 1.

The TCR comes from a man aged 18 to 30 with active or convalescent COVID-19. This chain connects TRBV2 to TRBJ2-7; 8 nucleotides align to TRBD1. The material sequenced was peripheral blood. CDR3 nucleotide sequence: TGTGCCAGCAGGACAGGGGTCTACGAGCAGTACTTC. It codes for CASRTGVYEQYF.